This T cell receptor beta chain was captured in a study of cytomegalovirus exposure and HLA in healthy donors (dated by TCRdb to between 2016 and 2019). In the study overall: A later analysis indicated that the roughly 130 validation repertoires were generated on the platform also employed for the 700 or so repertoires of the first cohort. Along with the roughly 670-subject first cohort, a separate validation cohort of over a hundred different subjects was used. The study aimed to test whether signatures of past pathogen exposure could be identified by cataloging public T cell receptors. High-throughput TCR immunosequencing, statistical association of individual TCRs with disease status, and machine learning were combined to predict cytomegalovirus infection status. The investigation overall reported the following: In the study, about 150 TCR beta chains were listed as associated with cytomegalovirus. The classifier was reported to diagnose cytomegalovirus status with high specificity and sensitivity in both the original cohort and the validation cohort. The authors suggested that the approach could potentially be generalized to other disease states and immunological phenotypes. Most TCR sequences were seen in very few donors, while some public TCRs were found in many individuals. A later analysis lacked HLA typing for the validation cohort, so it scored co-occurrence in that cohort across all 110 or so repertoires. In vitro tests confirmed that a few of the cytomegalovirus-associated TCR beta chains recognize cytomegalovirus antigens. A later analysis found that TCRs clustered in the first cohort also tended to co-occur in the 110 or so validation repertoires, with 90% to 95% of cluster scores above 0.

The method was the immunoSEQ multiplex PCR assay. The authors processed their data as follows. A statistical classification framework was built to diagnose cytomegalovirus status from the catalog of TCR beta chain sequences. TCRdb's version of the immuneACCESS table is confined to in-frame rearrangements and falls short of the full clone set. An unresolved V gene accounts for under half of the shortfall where checked; the remainder is of unknown origin. For V, J and clone size, that table is used; D and trimming come from the DNA. The sample data list over 100,000 clones, and roughly 90% of these were observed just once. The ten largest account for more than 2% of the sample. The donors were included in the validation cohort of 120 subjects, a group kept apart from the roughly 700-subject first cohort. From the germline V gene (reference sequence), CDR1 is SEHNR and CDR2 is FQNEAQ. Its CDR3 holds 12 amino acids, cysteine through phenylalanine. Of the read, only the CDR3 DNA is kept; its 36 bases are in frame from base 1. Trimming costs V 1 base and J 6 bases, and their ends lie 7 bases apart.

Of note for this clone: Its antigen is not yet known. Per-nucleotide qualities are absent, and no much larger clonotype sits a single base away.

The chain joins TRBV7-9 to TRBJ2-7, with the D segment identity uncertain. The source material was PBMCs. The TCR sequence derives from a woman between 18 and 29 years old in good health and CMV-seronegative. The CDR3 corresponds to CASSLERLEQYF. The base sequence is TGTGCCAGCAGCTTAGAGAGGCTCGAGCAGTACTTC.